The 25 T cell receptor beta chains listed next were all sequenced from one sample in a study of T cells in Graves' hyperthyroidism and ophthalmopathy. Amplified regions were TCR beta CDR3 sequences from RNA transcripts. A first-round RT-PCR of the TCR CDR3 used the HTBI primer set. TCRdb re-called the multiplex PCR reads with MiXCR, one entry per CDR3 protein. The table has 300,000 to 500,000 distinct CDR3 sequences, roughly 13% seen once; the top ten hold around 27%. Sequenced material: blood. The receptor set was obtained from a man aged 45-65 years with Graves' ophthalmopathy.

At least ten counts were recorded for this clonotype. The chain uses TRBV6-5 and TRBJ2-5; tentative D call: TRBD2 (6 bases). The germline V gene encodes CDR1 MNHEY and CDR2 SVGAGI. This CDR3 contains 17 residues. V lost 2 bases and J 4 bases, leaving 20 bases between the germline ends. CDR3 DNA sequence: TGTGCCAGCAGTTACGGAGCTGGGGGGTTGGGGACAGAGACCCAGTACTTC. It specifies CASSYGAGGLGTETQYF.

This clonotype has at least ten counts. This chain links TRBV20-1 with TRBJ2-1, with 8 positions matching TRBD2. The CDR3 runs 15 residues. Germline V gene data show CDR1 as DFQATT and CDR2 as SNEGSKA (reference sequence). V lost 5 bases, J lost 7 bases, and 13 bases stayed unmatched. DNA of the CDR3: TGCAGTGCTGGGAGACTAGCGCCCGTGGTTAATGAGCAGTTCTTC. Its protein is CSAGRLAPVVNEQFF.

V gene TRBV19 combines with J gene TRBJ2-7, with D perhaps matching TRBD2 (6 bases). The germline V and J ends were trimmed by 4 bases and 2 bases, with 12 bases remaining between them. Looked up from germline, CDR1 is LNHDA and CDR2 is SQIVND (reference sequence). The CDR3 is 14 amino acids. CDR3 nucleotides: TGTGCCAGTAGTAGGAGGGGCCCAACCTACGAGCAGTACTTC. It encodes CASSRRGPTYEQYF.

The chain has TRBV20-1 and TRBJ2-2; TRBD1 might be the D (8 bases). The germline CDR1 and CDR2 sequences are DFQATT and SNEGSKA (reference sequence). The V end was cut by 7 bases, the J end by 4 bases, with 16 bases between. CDR3 length equals 14 residues. The CDR3 loop is CSEINRGGTGELFF. CDR3 sequence (DNA): TGCAGTGAGATAAACAGGGGGGGCACCGGGGAGCTGTTTTTT.

This clonotype was observed at least ten times. The chain links TRBV20-1 to TRBJ2-5; 7 bases fit TRBD1. The CDR3 contains 16 residues. The trim removed 3 bases at V and 1 base at J, leaving 11 bases unmatched. The V gene's germline CDR1 is DFQATT and CDR2 SNEGSKA (reference sequence). The CDR3 is CSARPYRGEGQETQYF. The CDR3 region has the DNA TGCAGTGCTAGGCCGTACAGGGGAGAGGGCCAAGAGACCCAGTACTTC.

This clonotype was found a few times. The CDR3 spells CASSQTSGRVKESVQYF. The CDR3 DNA follows: TGCGCCAGCAGCCAGACTAGCGGGAGAGTAAAAGAATCCGTGCAGTACTTC. This sequence joins TRBV4-1 and TRBJ2-7; 12 bases map to TRBD2. V lost 3 bases to trimming and J lost 9 bases; unmatched junction nucleotides: 15. The germline gives CDR1 MGHRA, CDR2 YSYEKL. The CDR3 has 17 residues.

This clonotype was counted many times. This chain links TRBV27 with TRBJ1-1, with TRBD1 identical over 10 bases. With 7 bases clipped from V and 5 bases from J, the junction kept 10 bases outside the gene matches. Germline CDR1 MNHEY, CDR2 SMNVEV (reference sequence). This CDR3 region has 15 residues. The CDR3 DNA reads TGTGCCAGCAACCCCCAGACAGGGGGCTTGACTGAAGCTTTCTTT. Its protein is CASNPQTGGLTEAFF.

The genes are TRBV7-3 and TRBJ2-3, with 7 bases that match TRBD2. With V trimmed by 2 bases and J by 2 bases, 10 bases remained unmatched. CDR3 length: 17 amino acids. Germline V gene sequence: CDR1 SGHTA, CDR2 FQGTGA. The chain's CDR3 is CASSLLGAGSFTDTQYF. CDR3 nucleotides: TGTGCCAGCAGCTTATTAGGAGCGGGATCTTTCACAGATACGCAGTATTTT.

This clonotype was found many times. This CDR3 reads CASRQTVGYTDTQYF. The CDR3 DNA follows: TGTGCCAGCAGACAAACCGTCGGATACACAGATACGCAGTATTTT. The V gene is TRBV7-9, the J gene TRBJ2-3; D is unclear. Germline-derived CDR1 and CDR2 are SEHNR and FQNEAQ (reference sequence). V was trimmed by 6 bases and J by 2 bases, leaving 15 bases between them. This CDR3 is built from 15 residues.

This rearrangement joins TRBV19 to TRBJ2-5; D unclear. The V end lost 4 bases, the J end lost 5 bases, and 11 bases lay between the germline ends. There are 13 residues in the CDR3. Germline V lookup: CDR1 LNHDA, CDR2 SQIVND (reference sequence). Here the CDR3 DNA reads TGTGCCAGTAGTACCTTCGCCCAGGAGACCCAGTACTTC. Translating gives CASSTFAQETQYF.

This clonotype was recorded many times. The CDR3 coding sequence is TGTGCCAGCAGTTCCGCCGGGACAGATCTCTATGGCTACACCTTC. Residues: CASSSAGTDLYGYTF. This chain links TRBV28 with TRBJ1-2; 7 bases line up with TRBD1. In germline, CDR1 is MDHEN, CDR2 SYDVKM. The CDR3 has 15 amino acids. With 4 bases clipped from V and 4 bases from J, the junction kept 9 bases outside the gene matches.

In this sample, this clonotype turned up many times. The chain recombines TRBV20-1 with TRBJ1-1; 9 bases align to TRBD1. CDR1 is DFQATT and CDR2 is SNEGSKA in the germline V gene (reference sequence). The CDR3 consists of 10 residues. V shed 3 bases, J shed 11 bases, and the junction held 1 base outside the gene matches. CDR3: CSARGTGAFF. Written as DNA, the CDR3 is TGCAGTGCTAGGGGGACAGGGGCTTTCTTT.

This clonotype was recorded a few times. The chain recombines TRBV15 with TRBJ1-4, with TRBD1 as a possible D gene (5 bases). Germline lookup yields CDR1 LNHNV and CDR2 YYDKDF (reference sequence). The CDR3 contains 14 residues. V lost 4 bases, J lost 6 bases, and 12 bases lay in between. The CDR3: CATSTRDLDEKLFF. The CDR3, as DNA: TGTGCCACCAGCACGCGGGACCTAGATGAAAAACTGTTTTTT.

This clonotype was counted only a few times. The chain has TRBV7-2 and TRBJ2-7; TRBD2 is a possible D gene (6 bases). The CDR3 loop spans 19 amino acids. V lost 1 base and J lost 3, with 25 bases in between. Per germline, CDR1 SGHTA and CDR2 FQGNSA. The CDR3 DNA is TGTGCCAGCAGCTTAGTTGGGTTAGCGGCACGGAGAGTGTACTACGAGCAGTACTTC. Its protein product is CASSLVGLAARRVYYEQYF.

The rearrangement uses TRBV20-1 and TRBJ2-1; D is undetermined. The CDR3 has 17 amino acids. CDR1 and CDR2 (germline): DFQATT, SNEGSKA (reference sequence). The ends were cut back, 4 bases at V and 3 bases at J, with 22 bases in the middle. The CDR3 DNA sequence: TGCAGTGCTAAATTGGATCGTAGAGCGAGAGTCTACAATGAGCAGTTCTTC. It codes for CSAKLDRRARVYNEQFF.

The V call is TRBV4-1, the J call TRBJ2-2; D possibly corresponds to TRBD1 (5 bases). Trimming cost V 0 bases and J 3 bases, with 11 bases left between them. This CDR3 spans 16 amino acids. Looked up from germline, CDR1 is MGHRA and CDR2 is YSYEKL. CDR3 residues: CASSQEGAQDTGELFF. DNA for the CDR3: TGCGCCAGCAGCCAAGAAGGCGCACAGGACACCGGGGAGCTGTTTTTT.

This clonotype was observed many times. This chain links TRBV25-1 with TRBJ2-2; TRBD2 matches 13 bases. V lost 4 bases and J lost 4; bases outside the gene matches: 9. The CDR3 loop spans 18 amino acids. CDR1 is MGHDK, CDR2 SYGVNS, per germline. The CDR3 protein is CASSGLGLAGVSTGELFF. CDR3 sequence (DNA): TGTGCCAGCAGTGGCCTAGGACTAGCGGGAGTAAGCACCGGGGAGCTGTTTTTT.

This clonotype showed up many times. This rearrangement joins TRBV28 to TRBJ2-3; perhaps TRBD2 as D (6 bases). The CDR3 sequence is 15 residues long. V lost 9 bases to trimming and J lost 2 bases, with 18 bases between them. Germline CDR1 reads MDHEN; CDR2 reads SYDVKM. The CDR3: CASGDGGLPTDTQYF. The CDR3 nucleotides are TGTGCCAGTGGGGATGGGGGGTTACCCACAGATACGCAGTATTTT. Full variable domain (missing parts from reference TRBV28 and TRBJ2-3): DVKVTQSSRYLVKRTGEKVFLECVQDMDHENMFWYRQDPGLGLRLIYFSYDVKMKEKGDIPEGYSVSREKKERFSLILESASTNQTSMYLCASGDGGLPTDTQYFGPGTRLTVL.

This clonotype was detected ten times or more. The chain employs TRBV15 and TRBJ2-3; D is unclear. The length of the CDR3 is 12 residues. Germline V lookup: CDR1 LNHNV, CDR2 YYDKDF (reference sequence). V gave up 8 bases and J gave up 4 bases, with 10 bases separating them. This CDR3 reads CATGRSADTQYF. CDR3 DNA: TGTGCCACCGGCCGTTCAGCAGATACGCAGTATTTT.

The chain links TRBV5-1 to TRBJ2-7; 10 positions agree with TRBD2. Looked up from germline, CDR1 is SGHRS and CDR2 is YFSETQ. V trimming: 4 bases; J trimming: 6 bases; junction bases outside the gene matches: 7. This CDR3 spans 14 amino acids. The DNA for the CDR3 is TGCGCCAGCAGCCGACTAGCGGGCCTGAGCGAGCAGTACTTC. Translation: CASSRLAGLSEQYF.

The genes are TRBV6-1 and TRBJ1-2, with TRBD1 matching over 7 bases. CDR1 MNHNS and CDR2 SASEGT come from the germline V gene. The CDR3 is 16 amino acids. J was trimmed by 1 base and V by 8 bases; bases with no gene match: 13. The CDR3 spells CASAVVRGGLNYGYTF. In nucleotides, the CDR3 is TGTGCCAGCGCCGTCGTCAGGGGGGGGCTTAACTATGGCTACACCTTC.

This clonotype was counted ten times or more. V and J are TRBV5-6 and TRBJ1-5, with D unclear. There are 17 residues in the CDR3. V was trimmed by 2 bases and J by 2 bases, leaving 17 bases between them. Germline CDR1 SGHDT, CDR2 YYEEEE. CDR3 region: CASSLRNFGIRNQPQHF. The CDR3, as DNA: TGTGCCAGCAGCTTAAGGAATTTTGGGATACGCAATCAGCCCCAGCATTTT.

The chain carries TRBV25-1 and TRBJ2-7; 9 bases are a match to TRBD2. Trimming at V came to 6 bases and at J to 7 bases, leaving 10 bases not matched to a gene. Germline CDR1 reads MGHDK; CDR2 reads SYGVNS. The CDR3 is made up of 14 amino acids. The CDR3 reads CASSYSGRLEEQYF. The DNA of the CDR3 is TGTGCCAGCAGCTACAGCGGGAGGCTAGAGGAGCAGTACTTC.

The V gene is TRBV5-1, the J gene TRBJ2-5; 10 bases are a match to TRBD2. The germline V gene encodes CDR1 SGHRS and CDR2 YFSETQ. The trim removed 4 bases at V and 4 bases at J, leaving 7 bases unmatched. The CDR3 has 15 residues. The CDR3 spells CASSVSLAGGETQYF. CDR3 DNA: TGCGCCAGCAGCGTTAGCTTAGCGGGAGGAGAGACCCAGTACTTC.

Notes on this clonotype: This could be a read error, since a much larger clone is one nucleotide away. The CDR3 sequence: CASSEAMGSAYYGYTF. The CDR3 DNA reads as TGTGCCAGCAGTGAAGCGATGGGGTCCGCCTATTATGGCTACACCTTC. This chain links TRBV6-1 with TRBJ1-2, with D unresolved. Germline CDR1 reads MNHNS; CDR2 reads SASEGT. The CDR3 covers 16 residues. V was cut by 0 bases and J by 5 bases, with 16 bases left in between.